Presented here are 18 T cell receptor beta chains from one specimen sequenced in a study of blood T cell repertoires in COVID-19. Sequencing was performed with immunoSEQ multiplex PCR; in TCRdb, only in-frame clones are kept and a portion is missing. The sample records some 48,000 clones, more than 70% being singletons. Sequenced input: peripheral blood. The origin of the receptors is an older woman with acute or convalescent COVID-19.

This clone was found once. The chain links TRBV7-9 to TRBJ2-1; D might be TRBD2 (5 bases). Germline values: CDR1 SEHNR, CDR2 FQNEAQ (reference sequence). This CDR3 region has 15 residues. V lost 2 bases to trimming and J lost 8 bases, with 16 bases between them. CDR3 nucleotides: TGTGCCAGCAGCTTACCATGGACGGGAAGCGATGAGCAGTTCTTC. Translating it yields CASSLPWTGSDEQFF. The full variable domain, rest sourced from reference TRBV7-9 and TRBJ2-1, is DTGVSQNPRHKITKRGQNVTFRCDPISEHNRLYWYRQTLGQGPEFLTYFQNEAQLEKSRLLSDRFSAERPKGSFSTLEIQRTEQGDSAMYLCASSLPWTGSDEQFFGPGTRLTVL.

The chain joins TRBV10-3 to TRBJ1-4; no definite D call. The CDR3 totals 12 residues. The V gene's germline CDR1 is ENHRY and CDR2 SYGVKD. V lost 7 bases to trimming and J lost 7 bases, with 10 bases between them. CDR3 nucleotides: TGTGCCATCAACCAGCCGGGTGAAAAACTGTTTTTT. It yields the protein CAINQPGEKLFF.

This clone showed up just a few times. This rearrangement joins TRBV2 to TRBJ2-7; 7 positions match TRBD1. J lost 3 bases, V lost 2 bases, and 4 bases had no gene match. The CDR3 contains 14 residues. CDR1 SNHLY and CDR2 FYNNEI come from the germline V gene. This CDR3 reads CASSEPGQHYEQYF. CDR3 DNA: TGTGCCAGCAGTGAACCGGGACAGCACTACGAGCAGTACTTC.

The J gene is TRBJ2-1, the V gene TRBV11-3; maybe TRBD2 (7 bases). In germline, CDR1 is SGHNT, CDR2 YENEEA. This CDR3 spans 13 amino acids. V shed 8 bases and J shed 8 bases, with 16 bases lying between them. Written as DNA, the CDR3 is TGTGCCAGCTCCTACTCGGGGGGCGATGAGCAGTTCTTC. Translated: CASSYSGGDEQFF.

The chain joins TRBV29-1 to TRBJ1-1, with 9 bases lining up with TRBD1. There are 13 residues in the CDR3. V gave up 7 bases and J gave up 1 base; unmatched junction bases: 4. Germline V gene lookup returns CDR1 SQVTM and CDR2 ANQGSEA. The CDR3 spells CSARTGENTEAFF. The DNA of the CDR3 is TGCAGCGCTAGGACAGGGGAGAACACTGAAGCTTTCTTT.

This clone was seen a few times. This chain uses TRBV6-5 with TRBJ2-7; 13 positions agree with TRBD2. The CDR3 is made up of 14 amino acids. V dropped 8 bases and J dropped 5; count of bases not matched to a gene: 6. In germline, CDR1 is MNHEY, CDR2 SVGAGI. The CDR3 bases are TGTGCCAGCTCGACTAGCGGGAGGTACCACGAGCAGTACTTC. This sequence encodes CASSTSGRYHEQYF.

The chain uses TRBV18 and TRBJ2-6; D remains unclear. CDR1 is KGHSH and CDR2 is LQKENI in the germline V gene. V shed 1 base and J shed 4 bases, with 11 bases lying between them. The CDR3 is made up of 16 amino acids. CDR3 bases: TGTGCCAGCTCACCACAATCAGCGTCGGGGGCCAACGTCCTGACTTTC. Its protein product is CASSPQSASGANVLTF.

As concerns this clone: Other nucleotide sequences from this sample produce the same CDR3. The chain recombines TRBV19 with TRBJ2-2; a weak D match, TRBD1 (7 bases). V was shortened by 3 bases and J by 0 bases, with 11 bases between the two germline ends. This CDR3 is 16 amino acids long. Germline V gene data show CDR1 as LNHDA and CDR2 as SQIVND (reference sequence). CDR3 residues: CASSIGGTANTGELFF. In DNA, the CDR3 is TGTGCCAGTAGTATCGGAGGGACAGCGAACACCGGGGAGCTGTTTTTT.

The chain recombines TRBV11-1 with TRBJ2-1, with 7 nucleotides matching TRBD2. The ends lost 0 bases at V and 8 bases at J; junction bases unmatched: 10. The CDR3 extends over 16 amino acids. Germline CDR1 is SGHAT and CDR2 is FQDESV (reference sequence). The CDR3 sequence: CASSLARGRAFDEQFF. In DNA form, the CDR3 reads TGTGCCAGCAGCTTAGCCCGTGGGAGGGCCTTCGATGAGCAGTTCTTC.

This clone was seen a single time. The rearrangement links TRBV5-1 to TRBJ2-2; 10 bases fit TRBD1. The CDR3 has 15 residues. J lost 1 base, V lost 7 bases, and 4 bases had no gene match. Germline lookup yields CDR1 SGHRS and CDR2 YFSETQ. The CDR3 coding sequence is TGCGCCAGCTCCGACAGGGGGCAGAACACCGGGGAGCTGTTTTTT. Translated, it gives CASSDRGQNTGELFF.

J is TRBJ1-1 and V is TRBV10-3; 7 bases are a match to TRBD1. The CDR3 is made up of 14 amino acids. Germline CDR1 ENHRY, CDR2 SYGVKD. V was pared by 6 bases and J by 1 base, with 5 bases of the junction left unmatched. CDR3 DNA sequence: TGTGCCATCAGAGGGGGCGCAGGGAACACTGAAGCTTTCTTT. This sequence encodes CAIRGGAGNTEAFF.

The chain employs TRBV4-3 and TRBJ1-2; TRBD1 matches at 7 bases. V gave up 3 bases and J gave up 0 bases; unmatched junction bases: 1. Germline V CDR1 and CDR2: LGHNA, YSLEER. The CDR3 spans 14 residues. The CDR3 bases are TGCGCCAGCAGCCATGACAGGGCTAACTATGGCTACACCTTC. This gives the protein CASSHDRANYGYTF.

V is TRBV2 and J is TRBJ2-5; D is unclear. The V gene's germline CDR1 is SNHLY and CDR2 FYNNEI. V was shortened by 1 base and J by 5 bases, with 14 bases between the two germline ends. The CDR3 sequence is 15 residues long. The CDR3 bases are TGTGCCAGCAGTGAAGTAAGGCTAGATGGGGAGACCCAGTACTTC. This translates into CASSEVRLDGETQYF. The complete variable domain, with remaining parts taken from reference TRBV2 and TRBJ2-5, reads EPEVTQTPSHQVTQMGQEVILRCVPISNHLYFYWYRQILGQKVEFLVSFYNNEISEKSEIFDDQFSVERPDGSNFTLKIRSTKLEDSAMYFCASSEVRLDGETQYFGPGTRLLVL.

The V and J genes are TRBV18 and TRBJ1-3, with D perhaps TRBD1 (5 bases). Trimming left V 6 bases short and J 1 base short, with 13 bases between. The CDR3 is made up of 15 amino acids. The germline gives CDR1 KGHSH, CDR2 LQKENI. The CDR3 bases are TGTGCCAGCTCGCAACCCTCAGGGTCTGGAAACACCATATATTTT. This sequence encodes CASSQPSGSGNTIYF.

This chain connects TRBV9 to TRBJ1-2, with TRBD1 identical over 7 bases. Trimming at V came to 0 bases and at J to 5 bases, leaving 10 bases not matched to a gene. CDR3 size: 16 residues. Germline CDR1 reads SGDLS; CDR2 reads YYNGEE. In DNA form, the CDR3 reads TGTGCCAGCAGCGTAGTTACCACCGGGACAGCGTATGGCTACACCTTC. This gives the protein CASSVVTTGTAYGYTF. Combining the CDR3 with reference TRBV9 and TRBJ1-2 gives the whole variable domain DSGVTQTPKHLITATGQRVTLRCSPRSGDLSVYWYQQSLDQGLQFLIQYYNGEERAKGNILERFSAQQFPDLHSELNLSSLELGDSALYFCASSVVTTGTAYGYTFGSGTRLTVV.

The chain has TRBV4-2 and TRBJ2-1; 14 nucleotides line up with TRBD2. Germline CDR1 is LGHNA and CDR2 is YNFKEQ. This CDR3 has 17 amino acids. V was pared by 0 bases and J by 15 bases, with 13 bases of the junction left unmatched. CDR3 protein: CASSQDSRTSGGLEAFF. As DNA, the CDR3 is TGTGCCAGCAGCCAAGACTCCCGGACTAGCGGGGGGCTCGAAGCGTTCTTC.

The CDR3 coding sequence is TGTGCCAGCAGCGTAGGGACTAGCGTTTACAATGAGCAGTTCTTC. It translates to CASSVGTSVYNEQFF. The chain combines TRBV9 with TRBJ2-1; the match to TRBD2 covers 9 bases. The CDR3 runs to 15 residues. In germline, CDR1 is SGDLS, CDR2 YYNGEE. The J segment lost 4 bases and the V segment lost 0 bases, leaving 2 bases of the junction unmatched.

This clone has a handful of counts. This rearrangement joins TRBV5-1 to TRBJ2-1, with 14 bases aligning to TRBD2. The CDR3 runs 17 residues. Germline V lookup: CDR1 SGHRS, CDR2 YFSETQ. V trimming: 4 bases; J trimming: 5 bases; junction bases outside the gene matches: 8. CDR3 region: CASSRGLAGGLDNEQFF. CDR3 DNA sequence: TGCGCCAGCAGCCGCGGACTAGCGGGAGGTTTGGACAATGAGCAGTTCTTC.